A single sample is the source of the 21 T cell receptor beta chains below, sequenced in a study of T cells in Graves' hyperthyroidism and ophthalmopathy. RNA transcripts gave rise to amplified TCR beta CDR3 regions. Using the HTBI primer set, a first-round RT-PCR was run on the TCR CDR3. Using its own MiXCR run on the multiplex PCR reads, TCRdb lists one record per CDR3 protein. The sample gives about 600,000 distinct CDR3 sequences, about 15% of which show up once; about 12% is in the top ten. Sequences were obtained from blood. The receptor set was obtained from a woman between 45 and 65 years old with Graves' ophthalmopathy.

The sample holds many counts of this clonotype. This chain connects TRBV7-2 to TRBJ1-1; a weak D match, TRBD1 (5 bases). The CDR3 runs 14 residues. Germline V gene lookup returns CDR1 SGHTA and CDR2 FQGNSA. Trimming took 4 bases from V and 4 from J, leaving 13 bases between them. CDR3 DNA sequence: TGTGCCAGCAGCTACGGCTGGGGGAGCACTGAAGCTTTCTTT. Translating it yields CASSYGWGSTEAFF.

Only a few counts were recorded for this clonotype. This chain uses TRBV6-1 with TRBJ2-7; maybe TRBD1 (6 bases). This CDR3 has 11 amino acids. Per germline, CDR1 MNHNS and CDR2 SASEGT. V dropped 10 bases and J dropped 3 bases, with 10 bases sitting between them. The DNA for the CDR3 is TGTGCCACCCCGGACAGCTACGAGCAGTACTTC. Its protein is CATPDSYEQYF.

The V call is TRBV5-8, the J call TRBJ2-3; D unresolved. CDR1 and CDR2 (germline): SGHTS, YDEGEE. V was cut by 0 bases and J by 1 base, with 15 bases left in between. The CDR3 has 17 residues. CDR3 nucleotide sequence: TGTGCCAGCAGCTTGGCCGTTGTTTTGGTCCGCACAGATACGCAGTATTTT. This sequence encodes CASSLAVVLVRTDTQYF.

This clonotype was seen at least ten times. The chain has TRBV7-3 and TRBJ2-7; D gene uncertain. V lost 0 bases, J lost 0 bases, and 6 bases lay in between. The germline gives CDR1 SGHTA, CDR2 FQGTGA. CDR3 length equals 14 residues. The DNA for the CDR3 is TGTGCCAGCAGCTTAACGTTAGACTCCTACGAGCAGTACTTC. Its translation: CASSLTLDSYEQYF. Looking up the rest from reference TRBV7-3 and TRBJ2-7 gives the full variable domain: GAGVSQTPSNKVTEKGKYVELRCDPISGHTALYWYRQSLGQGPEFLIYFQGTGAADDSGLPNDRFFAVRPEGSVSTLKIQRTERGDSAVYLCASSLTLDSYEQYFGPGTRLTVT.

This clonotype was seen repeatedly, ten times or more. J is TRBJ2-1 and V is TRBV12-3 or TRBV12-4; D possibly uses TRBD1 or TRBD2 (6 bases each). V gave up 6 bases and J gave up 9 bases, with 18 bases separating them. This CDR3 contains 14 residues. CDR3 in DNA: TGTGCCAGCAGCCAAACCAAAGGGGGGCCTGAGCAGTTCTTC. Translation: CASSQTKGGPEQFF.

This chain uses TRBV3-1 with TRBJ2-1, with 11 bases identical to TRBD2. Germline V gene lookup returns CDR1 LGHDT and CDR2 YNNKEL (reference sequence). Trimming removed 1 base from V and 7 bases from J; junction bases left unmatched: 18. The CDR3 consists of 20 residues. The CDR3 sequence: CASSQVYRLAGYLGMNEQFF. CDR3 bases: TGTGCCAGCAGCCAAGTTTATCGACTAGCGGGATATTTGGGTATGAATGAGCAGTTCTTC.

This clonotype was seen repeatedly, ten times or more. This sequence may be a read error, since a much larger clone differs from it by one base. The chain joins TRBV6-1 to TRBJ1-1; 7 nucleotides line up with TRBD1. With V trimmed by 8 bases and J by 1 base, 1 base remained unmatched. The CDR3 totals 12 residues. Germline CDR1 MNHNS, CDR2 SASEGT. The CDR3 reads CASGTANTEAFF. The CDR3 DNA reads TGTGCCAGCGGGACAGCGAACACTGAAGCTTTCTTT.

This clonotype was observed at least ten times. The V and J genes are TRBV18 and TRBJ1-1, with D maybe TRBD1 (5 bases). Germline-derived CDR1 and CDR2 are KGHSH and LQKENI. V lost 2 bases and J lost 9, with 13 bases in between. The CDR3 has 13 amino acids. The CDR3: CASSPSGTAKAFF. DNA for the CDR3: TGTGCCAGCTCACCATCTGGGACTGCTAAAGCTTTCTTT.

In its sample, this clonotype was seen many times. The rearrangement joins TRBV5-1 to TRBJ2-2, with D possibly matching TRBD2 (6 bases). CDR3 size: 16 residues. The V gene lost 4 bases and the J gene lost 0 bases, with 13 bases spanning the gap. CDR1 and CDR2 from the germline V gene are SGHRS and YFSETQ. The CDR3 protein is CASSPPGLSNTGELFF. The CDR3, as DNA: TGCGCCAGCAGCCCACCGGGACTTTCGAACACCGGGGAGCTGTTTTTT. Using reference TRBV5-1 and TRBJ2-2 for the parts outside the CDR3, the full variable domain is KAGVTQTPRYLIKTRGQQVTLSCSPISGHRSVSWYQQTPGQGLQFLFEYFSETQRNKGNFPGRFSGRQFSNSRSEMNVSTLELGDSALYLCASSPPGLSNTGELFFGEGSRLTVL.

This clonotype has a count of ten or more. This chain connects TRBV15 to TRBJ2-7; D uncertain. Germline V lookup: CDR1 LNHNV, CDR2 YYDKDF (reference sequence). The V gene lost 1 base and the J gene lost 6 bases, with 16 bases spanning the gap. The CDR3 runs 15 residues. CDR3 region: CATSRAPEGMGEQYF. As DNA, the CDR3 is TGTGCCACCAGCAGAGCCCCCGAAGGTATGGGCGAGCAGTACTTC.

With regard to this clonotype: One junction end disagrees with the germline gene, perhaps due to a read error. The V gene is TRBV27, the J gene TRBJ2-7; a possible D gene is TRBD2 (6 bases). The CDR3 extends over 14 amino acids. CDR1 and CDR2 (germline): MNHEY, SMNVEV (reference sequence). The DNA for the CDR3 is TGTGCCAGCGGTTTAAGGGGACTTAGCTACGAGCAGTACTTC. Translated: CASGLRGLSYEQYF.

There are many counts of this clonotype. V is TRBV25-1 and J is TRBJ2-5; TRBD2 matches 7 bases. The CDR3 runs 16 residues. In germline, CDR1 is MGHDK, CDR2 SYGVNS. V gave up 1 base and J gave up 5 bases; unmatched junction bases: 10. The CDR3 protein is CASSESRGGPSETQYF. CDR3 DNA: TGTGCCAGCAGTGAATCTCGGGGAGGGCCGTCGGAGACCCAGTACTTC.

This chain connects TRBV7-9 to TRBJ1-5; D may be TRBD1 (6 bases). Germline CDR1 SEHNR, CDR2 FQNEAQ (reference sequence). Trimming stripped 1 base from V and 0 bases from J, with 16 bases between. This CDR3 is 18 amino acids long. The CDR3 coding sequence is TGTGCCAGCAGCTTAGTTGCCCCCGGACAGACTAGCAATCAGCCCCAGCATTTT. Amino acids: CASSLVAPGQTSNQPQHF. Full variable domain (missing parts from reference TRBV7-9 and TRBJ1-5): DTGVSQNPRHKITKRGQNVTFRCDPISEHNRLYWYRQTLGQGPEFLTYFQNEAQLEKSRLLSDRFSAERPKGSFSTLEIQRTEQGDSAMYLCASSLVAPGQTSNQPQHFGDGTRLSIL.

This clonotype was detected ten times or more. The V call is TRBV30, the J call TRBJ1-2, with a weak D call TRBD1 (6 bases). The CDR3 has 12 residues. V lost 1 base and J lost 8, with 11 bases in between. Germline V gene sequence: CDR1 GTSNPN, CDR2 SVGIG (reference sequence). The CDR3 DNA sequence: TGTGCCTGGAGTGAGACGGGGGCGGGCTACACCTTC. Translation gives CAWSETGAGYTF.

This clonotype was counted many times. This chain uses TRBV27 with TRBJ2-1; D might be TRBD1 or TRBD2, each matching 6 bases. The CDR3 has 13 amino acids. V lost 6 bases to trimming and J lost 8 bases, with 14 bases between them. CDR1 and CDR2 from the germline V gene are MNHEY and SMNVEV (reference sequence). CDR3 DNA sequence: TGTGCCAGCAGCAAAGGGGGAGGCGATGAGCAGTTCTTC. It translates to CASSKGGGDEQFF.

Ten or more counts support this clonotype. The gene calls are TRBV7-9 and TRBJ2-7; TRBD2 aligns across 14 bases. The germline gives CDR1 SEHNR, CDR2 FQNEAQ (reference sequence). This CDR3 region has 14 residues. The V gene end was trimmed by 10 bases and the J gene end by 7 bases; junction bases not matched to a gene: 9. The CDR3 bases are TGTGCCACTCGGGGGACTAGCGGGAGTAATGAGCAGTACTTC. Translated, it gives CATRGTSGSNEQYF. The full variable domain, with the rest looked up from reference TRBV7-9 and TRBJ2-7, is DTGVSQNPRHKITKRGQNVTFRCDPISEHNRLYWYRQTLGQGPEFLTYFQNEAQLEKSRLLSDRFSAERPKGSFSTLEIQRTEQGDSAMYLCATRGTSGSNEQYFGPGTRLTVT.

This clonotype was detected only a few times. This chain connects TRBV7-6 to TRBJ2-2; 11 positions agree with TRBD1. The CDR3 consists of 19 residues. After removal of 6 bases from V and 2 bases from J, the junction contained 14 bases not matched to a gene. CDR1 is SGHVS and CDR2 is FNYEAQ in the germline V gene. CDR3 sequence reads: CASRRISGTGGINTGELFF. CDR3 nucleotide sequence: TGTGCCAGCAGGCGCATCTCCGGGACAGGGGGGATTAACACCGGGGAGCTGTTTTTT.

This chain links TRBV28 with TRBJ2-5; 8 positions agree with TRBD1. V was clipped by 4 bases and J by 3 bases; unmatched bases: 4. Germline V gene data show CDR1 as MDHEN and CDR2 as SYDVKM. The CDR3 contains 14 residues. The CDR3 here is CASSSPDREETQYF. The CDR3 DNA follows: TGTGCCAGCAGTTCTCCGGACAGGGAAGAGACCCAGTACTTC.

This clonotype was counted ten times or more. The gene calls are TRBV13 and TRBJ2-4; the D gene is possibly TRBD1 (5 bases). The CDR3 consists of 15 residues. With 5 bases removed from V and 8 bases from J, the gap between germline ends came to 19 bases. Looked up from germline, CDR1 is PRHDT and CDR2 is FYEKMQ (reference sequence). CDR3 sequence reads: CASSPLGQSAHIQYF. For the CDR3, the DNA is TGTGCCAGCAGCCCTCTGGGGCAGTCGGCGCACATTCAGTACTTC.

A remark on this clonotype: Compared with germline, one end of the junction differs, possibly owing to a read error. The V and J genes are TRBV6-1 and TRBJ1-6; D perhaps matches TRBD1 (6 bases). The CDR3 totals 16 residues. Germline lookup yields CDR1 MNHNS and CDR2 SASEGT. The CDR3 reads CASRRQEANYNSPLRF. Here the CDR3 DNA reads TGTGCCAGCCGTCGACAGGAAGCAAACTATAATTCACCCCTCCGCTTT.

J is TRBJ2-1 and V is TRBV18; 8 bases agree with TRBD2. This CDR3 has 19 residues. Germline loops: CDR1 KGHSH, CDR2 LQKENI. V was pared by 0 bases and J by 0 bases, with 10 bases of the junction left unmatched. CDR3 sequence reads: CASSPPVDISGSSYNEQFF. The CDR3 DNA sequence: TGTGCCAGCTCACCACCGGTTGATATCAGCGGGAGCTCCTACAATGAGCAGTTCTTC.